What follows is one T cell receptor beta chain and its context. No antigen is known for it. The authors extracted RNA and reverse transcribed it into cDNA as the sequencing template. Method: immunoSEQ multiplex PCR; TCRdb's copy keeps in-frame clones and lacks some. This table has around 140,000 clones, 40% to 55% appearing once. Lesional scalp punch biopsies and peripheral blood were collected from alopecia areata patients. Separation by sorting yielded CD4+ and CD8+ T cells from PBMCs. Germline V gene data show CDR1 as MGHDK and CDR2 as SYGVNS. The CDR3 has 15 residues. V lost 5 bases, J lost 3 bases, and 5 bases stayed unmatched. The data were obtained in a study of CD8+ T cells in alopecia areata. About the study: Treatment of the treated patients consisted of oral tofacitinib, 5 to 10 mg twice daily. Study outcomes and limitations: Sequenced scalp T cells also include alphabeta T cells resident in normal skin.

The chain couples TRBV25-1 to TRBJ2-3; 10 nucleotides line up with TRBD2. This clonotype originated in a human donor with alopecia areata. The specimen was CD4+ T cells sorted from blood, collected at week 0. The CDR3 DNA follows: TGTGCCAGCAGTTATCCTAGCGGGAGTACAGATACGCAGTATTTT. Translating it yields CASSYPSGSTDTQYF. Drawing the rest from reference TRBV25-1 and TRBJ2-3, the complete variable domain is EADIYQTPRYLVIGTGKKITLECSQTMGHDKMYWYQQDPGMELHLIHYSYGVNSTEKGDLSSESTVSRIRTEHFPLTLESARPSHTSQYLCASSYPSGSTDTQYFGPGTRLTVL.